This TCR beta chain was recorded in a study of CD8+ T cells in alopecia areata. Study-wide context: People stayed on tofacitinib for 6 to 18 months, then stopped the drug for 6 months.

The treatment was: oral pan-JAK inhibitor, 5-10 mg twice daily. Extraction and reverse transcription of RNA yielded cDNA as the sequencing template. Profiling relied on immunoSEQ multiplex PCR, and the TCRdb table lists in-frame clones only, not all of them. The data hold about 210,000 clones, with approximately 45% observed a single time. This clone turned up a few times. No antigen is known for it. Study-wide results and caveats: Tofacitinib delivered significant drops in scalp clonality and in expanded CD8+ clones among the top 100. Normal skin contains resident alphabeta T cells, and these are also sequenced in scalp samples.

This specimen was CD4+ T cells sorted from blood, taken between weeks 36 and 40, from a patient treated with tofacitinib. The TCR was taken from a human donor with alopecia areata.

CDR3 nucleotides: TGCAGCGTTGAACAGCCATTAATGAACACTGAAGCTTTCTTT. Translating gives CSVEQPLMNTEAFF. The V and J genes are TRBV29-1 and TRBJ1-1; D is uncertain. Trimming pared 2 bases from V and 0 bases from J, leaving 10 bases between. Germline CDR1 reads SQVTM; CDR2 reads ANQGSEA. This CDR3 is 14 amino acids long.